A single sample is the source of the 6 T cell receptor beta chains below, sequenced in a study of blood T cells in healthy people across ages (dated by TCRdb to between 2014 and 2016). Libraries were built with 5' RACE. The instrument was an Illumina HiSeq 2500. The second PCR ran for about 6 to 12 cycles and used a J-beta primer mix along with a sample-barcoded 5' primer. In-frame beta chains were kept once TCRdb had trimmed the public reads at Q25 with fastp and called clones with MiXCR. Entries that share a CDR3 protein sequence are merged under the most common genes and DNA. A total of 650,000 to 700,000 distinct CDR3 sequences appear in this sample, about 32% of them only once. The ten largest clones take up approximately 15% of the sample. The sequenced sample consisted of blood. The receptors here all came from an elderly woman in good health. Donor details come from another sample of the same person, matched by shared clones.

This clonotype came up a few times. The rearrangement uses TRBV6-2 or TRBV6-3 and TRBJ1-6; D is ambiguous. The germline CDR1 and CDR2 sequences are MNHEY and SVGEGT. Trimming left V 3 bases short and J 7 bases short, with 4 bases between. The CDR3 has 12 residues. In nucleotides, the CDR3 is TGTGCCAGCAGTTATTTGAATTCACCCCTCCACTTT. Its translation is CASSYLNSPLHF.

This clonotype was counted at least ten times. The chain carries TRBV6-6 and TRBJ2-1, with 7 bases aligning to TRBD2. V dropped 4 bases and J dropped 9; count of bases not matched to a gene: 6. The CDR3 runs to 13 residues. Germline assignment: CDR1 MNHNY and CDR2 SVGAGI (reference sequence). In nucleotides, the CDR3 is TGTGCCAGCAGTTCCTTGGGGGAGGGTGAGCAGTTCTTC. This encodes CASSSLGEGEQFF.

This clonotype came up many times. The CDR3 is CARSIPATEAFF. CDR3 DNA sequence: TGTGCCAGGTCTATTCCTGCGACTGAAGCTTTCTTT. The chain links TRBV7-9 to TRBJ1-1; D unresolved. The length of the CDR3 is 12 residues. CDR1 and CDR2 from the germline V gene are SEHNR and FQNEAQ (reference sequence). Trimming removed 9 bases from V and 5 bases from J, with 13 bases in between.

The V gene is TRBV20-1, the J gene TRBJ2-7; 11 nucleotides align to TRBD2. Looked up from germline, CDR1 is DFQATT and CDR2 is SNEGSKA (reference sequence). Trimming took 5 bases from V and 1 from J; bases not matched to a gene: 4. The length of the CDR3 is 14 residues. The DNA of the CDR3 is TGCAGTGCTGGTAGCGGGGGGGCGTCCTACGAGCAGTACTTC. It is translated as CSAGSGGASYEQYF.

To note about this clonotype: Given a much more abundant clone one base away, this may be a read error. The chain joins TRBV3-1 to TRBJ2-7; no clear D gene. Trimming stripped 4 bases from V and 0 bases from J, with 16 bases between. The CDR3 is 16 amino acids. Per the germline V gene, CDR1 is LGHDT and CDR2 is YNNKEL (reference sequence). CDR3 sequence reads: CASSRAWGSSSYEQYF. CDR3 nucleotide sequence: TGTGCCAGCAGCCGAGCTTGGGGTTCAAGCTCCTACGAGCAGTACTTC.

V gene TRBV29-1 combines with J gene TRBJ1-1; the match to TRBD1 covers 8 bases. Germline CDR1 SQVTM, CDR2 ANQGSEA. This CDR3 is built from 15 residues. V was pared by 6 bases and J by 5 bases, with 14 bases of the junction left unmatched. The CDR3 DNA follows: TGCAGCGTGGGGGGGCCAGGGGGCGATGGAACTGAAGCTTTCTTT. Translating it yields CSVGGPGGDGTEAFF.